Included here is one T cell receptor beta chain sequence, with context. Looked up from germline, CDR1 is SGHTS and CDR2 is YDEGEE. V dropped 2 bases and J dropped 0 bases, with 12 bases sitting between them. The CDR3 length is 16 residues. The method was immunoSEQ multiplex PCR; TCRdb's version includes in-frame clones alone and lacks a portion of them. The profile shows roughly 49,000 clones, about 91% of them singletons. These data are taken from a study of T cell changes during pregnancy in multiple sclerosis. Sequenced material: CD4+ T cells from peripheral blood mononuclear cells, taken in the second trimester of pregnancy. This receptor was obtained from a female donor in good health, enrolled as a control in a pregnancy study. The V and J genes are TRBV5-8 and TRBJ1-3; a possible D gene is TRBD1 (5 bases). The CDR3 sequence: CASSFWTLRSGNTIYF. For the CDR3, the DNA is TGTGCCAGCAGCTTCTGGACACTCCGCTCTGGAAACACCATATATTTT.